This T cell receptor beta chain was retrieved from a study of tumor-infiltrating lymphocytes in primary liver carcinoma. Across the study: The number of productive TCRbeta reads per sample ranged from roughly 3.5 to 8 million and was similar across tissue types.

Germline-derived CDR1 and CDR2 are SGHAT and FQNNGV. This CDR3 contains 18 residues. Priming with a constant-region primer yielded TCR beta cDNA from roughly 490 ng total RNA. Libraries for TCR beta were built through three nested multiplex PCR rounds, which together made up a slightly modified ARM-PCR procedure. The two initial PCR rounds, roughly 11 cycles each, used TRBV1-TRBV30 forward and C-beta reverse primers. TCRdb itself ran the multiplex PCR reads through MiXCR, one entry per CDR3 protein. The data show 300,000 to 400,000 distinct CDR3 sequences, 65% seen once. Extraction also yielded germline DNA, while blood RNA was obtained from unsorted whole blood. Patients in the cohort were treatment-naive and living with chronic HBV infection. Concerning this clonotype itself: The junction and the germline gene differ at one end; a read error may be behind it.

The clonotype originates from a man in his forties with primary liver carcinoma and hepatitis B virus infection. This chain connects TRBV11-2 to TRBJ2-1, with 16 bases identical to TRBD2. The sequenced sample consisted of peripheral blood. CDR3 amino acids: CASSSGTSGRAVYKEQFF. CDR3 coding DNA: TGTGCCAGCAGCTCGGGGACTAGCGGGAGGGCCGTCTACAAGGAGCAGTTCTTC.